This is a list of T cell receptor beta chains from one sample in a study of human T cells and chemical hapten exposure. TCRdb ran MiXCR on the RACE reads and lists one entry per CDR3 protein. In the table there are about 97,000 distinct CDR3 sequences, 25% to 35% of which are singletons. Here the sequenced sample was whole blood, taken in connection with sensitization to the hapten diphenylcyclopropenone (DPC). All receptors derive from a man aged 35 to 55 with alopecia areata. Some clones in this sample may be carry-over from other donors' samples. CDR3s include the opening cysteine and the closing phenylalanine or tryptophan. A D gene is named only where the DNA matches it firmly. Some rows have no size entry. The others give once, few or many, or a class for an expanded clone.

j_gene,v_gene,abundance,d_gene,CDR3nt,CDR3aa
TRBJ2-5,TRBV7-8,.,.,TGTGCCAGCAGCTTAGCGGGGAGAGAGACCCAGTACTTC,CASSLAGRETQYF
TRBJ2-6,TRBV6-5,few,.,TGTGCCAGCAGGACGATTTCTGGGGCCAACGTCCTGACTTTC,CASRTISGANVLTF
TRBJ2-1,TRBV7-2,.,TRBD1,TGTGACAGAAGATCAAACCTGCTGGGACAGTCCTCCTACAATGAGAAGTTCTTC,CDRRSNLLGQSSYNEKFF
TRBJ2-3,TRBV3-1,.,.,TGTGCCAGCAGCCAGTTTCGGGACGGGACGCAGTATTTT,CASSQFRDGTQYF
TRBJ2-7,TRBV28,few,TRBD2,TGTGCCACCGATGGGACTAGTGTATCCTACGAGCAGTACTTC,CATDGTSVSYEQYF
TRBJ2-7,TRBV21-1,few,.,TGTGCCAGCAGCAAGAATCGGAAGGGGGCATTCCACGAGCAGTACTTC,CASSKNRKGAFHEQYF
TRBJ2-3,TRBV7-2,.,TRBD2,TGTGCCAGCAGCCCCGGGACTAGCGGGAGTGCAGATACGCAGTATTTT,CASSPGTSGSADTQYF
TRBJ2-1,TRBV29-1,.,TRBD2,TGCAGCGTGGCGGGAGGATCGAATGAGCAGTTCTTC,CSVAGGSNEQFF
TRBJ1-4,TRBV28,.,.,TGTGCCAGCAGTTTTCAAGGGGGACGGGAAAAACTGTTTTTT,CASSFQGGREKLFF
TRBJ2-3,TRBV27,few,.,TGTGCCAGCAGTTTATCCCGGACGGCCACAGATACGCAGTATTTT,CASSLSRTATDTQYF
TRBJ2-3,TRBV7-2,few,.,TGTGCCAGCAGCACTAGGTCCACCACAGATACGCAGTATTTT,CASSTRSTTDTQYF
TRBJ2-6,TRBV5-6,.,.,TGTGCCAGCAGCCCCCGGGTTCCTGGGGCCAACGTCCTGACTTTC,CASSPRVPGANVLTF
TRBJ2-7,TRBV10-3,.,.,TGTGCCATCACCGACGACCGCCTTAGGTACGAGCAGTACTTC,CAITDDRLRYEQYF